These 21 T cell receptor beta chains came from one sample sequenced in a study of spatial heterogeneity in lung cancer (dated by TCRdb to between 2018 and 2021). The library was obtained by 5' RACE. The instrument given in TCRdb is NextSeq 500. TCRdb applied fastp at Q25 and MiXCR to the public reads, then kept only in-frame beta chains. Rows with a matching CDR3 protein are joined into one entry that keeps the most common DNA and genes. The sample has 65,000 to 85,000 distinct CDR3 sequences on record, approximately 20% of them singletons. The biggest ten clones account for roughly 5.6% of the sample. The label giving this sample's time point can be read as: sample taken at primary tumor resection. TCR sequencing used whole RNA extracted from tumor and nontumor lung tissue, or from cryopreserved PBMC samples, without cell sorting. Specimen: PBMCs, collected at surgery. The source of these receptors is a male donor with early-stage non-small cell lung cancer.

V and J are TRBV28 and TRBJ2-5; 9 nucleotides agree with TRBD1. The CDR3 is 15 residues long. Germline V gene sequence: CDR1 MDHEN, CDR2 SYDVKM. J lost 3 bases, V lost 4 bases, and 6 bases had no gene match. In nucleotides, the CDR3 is TGTGCCAGCAGTTACGGGGGACAGGGAGAAGAGACCCAGTACTTC. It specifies CASSYGGQGEETQYF.

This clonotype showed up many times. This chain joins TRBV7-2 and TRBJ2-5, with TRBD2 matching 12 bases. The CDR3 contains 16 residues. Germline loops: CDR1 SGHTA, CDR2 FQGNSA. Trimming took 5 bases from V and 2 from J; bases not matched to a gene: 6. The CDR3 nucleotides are TGTGCCAGCAGCCTTTCTAGCGGGAGGGTACAAGAGACCCAGTACTTC. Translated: CASSLSSGRVQETQYF.

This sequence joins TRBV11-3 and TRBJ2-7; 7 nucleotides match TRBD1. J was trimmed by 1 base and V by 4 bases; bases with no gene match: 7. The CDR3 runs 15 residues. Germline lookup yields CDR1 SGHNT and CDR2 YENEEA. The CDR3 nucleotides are TGTGCCAGCAGCTCCGGGACAGTAGTATCCTACGAGCAGTACTTC. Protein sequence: CASSSGTVVSYEQYF.

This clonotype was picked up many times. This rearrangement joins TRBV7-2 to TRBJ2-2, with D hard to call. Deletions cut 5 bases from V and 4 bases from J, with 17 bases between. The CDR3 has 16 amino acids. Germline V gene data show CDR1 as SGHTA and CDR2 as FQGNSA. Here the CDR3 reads CASSPNRIVGTGELFF. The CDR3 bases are TGTGCCAGCAGCCCAAACCGGATAGTTGGCACCGGGGAGCTGTTTTTT.

CDR3 DNA: TGTGCCAGCAGTCCTAGCGGGATTACAGATACGCAGTATTTT. This sequence encodes CASSPSGITDTQYF. V usage is TRBV12-3 or TRBV12-4 and J usage is TRBJ2-3; 9 nucleotides line up with TRBD2. This CDR3 is built from 14 residues. The V and J ends lost 5 bases and 3 bases, in that order; junction bases with no gene match: 3.

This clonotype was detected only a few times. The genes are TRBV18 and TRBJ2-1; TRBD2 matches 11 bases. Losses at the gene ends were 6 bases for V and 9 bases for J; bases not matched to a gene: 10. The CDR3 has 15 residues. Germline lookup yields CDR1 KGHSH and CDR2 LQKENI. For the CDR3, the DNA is TGTGCCAGCTCGCCGGTAGCGGGGGGGCCAGTTGAGCAGTTCTTC. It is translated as CASSPVAGGPVEQFF.

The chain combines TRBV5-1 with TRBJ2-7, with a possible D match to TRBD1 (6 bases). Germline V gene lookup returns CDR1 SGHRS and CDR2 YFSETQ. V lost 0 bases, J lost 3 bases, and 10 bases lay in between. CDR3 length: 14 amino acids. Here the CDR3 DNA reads TGCGCCAGCAGCTTGGCCGTGGACAGCTACGAGCAGTACTTC. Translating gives CASSLAVDSYEQYF.

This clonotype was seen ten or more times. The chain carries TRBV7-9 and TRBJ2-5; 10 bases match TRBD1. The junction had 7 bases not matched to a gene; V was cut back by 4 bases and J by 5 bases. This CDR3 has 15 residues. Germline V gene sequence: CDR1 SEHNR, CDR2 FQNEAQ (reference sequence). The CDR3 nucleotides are TGTGCCAGCAGCTCGCGACAGGGGGCGCGTGAGACCCAGTACTTC. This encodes CASSSRQGARETQYF.

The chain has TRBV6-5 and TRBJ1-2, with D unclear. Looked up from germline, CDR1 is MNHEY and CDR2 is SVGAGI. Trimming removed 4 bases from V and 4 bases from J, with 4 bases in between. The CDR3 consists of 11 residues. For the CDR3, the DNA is TGTGCCAGCAGTTCCGGCTATGGCTACACCTTC. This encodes CASSSGYGYTF.

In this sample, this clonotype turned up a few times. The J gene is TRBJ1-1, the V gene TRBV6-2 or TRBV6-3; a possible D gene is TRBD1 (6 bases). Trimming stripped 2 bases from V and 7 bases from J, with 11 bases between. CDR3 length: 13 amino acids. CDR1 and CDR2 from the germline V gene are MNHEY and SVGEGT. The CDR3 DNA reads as TGTGCCAGCAGTTACAACAGGGATGGTGAAGCTTTCTTT. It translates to CASSYNRDGEAFF.

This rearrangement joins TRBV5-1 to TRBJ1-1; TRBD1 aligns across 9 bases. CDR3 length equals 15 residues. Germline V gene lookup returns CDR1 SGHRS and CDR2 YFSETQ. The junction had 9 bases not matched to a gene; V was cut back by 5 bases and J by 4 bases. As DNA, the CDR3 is TGCGCCAGCAGTTTTAACAGGGGGCTGCGCACTGAAGCTTTCTTT. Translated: CASSFNRGLRTEAFF.

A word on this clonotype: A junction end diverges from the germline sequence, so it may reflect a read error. The CDR3 DNA follows: TGTGCGGAGGGGGGAGTCGCCTACAATGTGCAGTTCTTC. This encodes CAEGGVAYNVQFF. The gene calls are TRBV28 and TRBJ2-1; D could derive from TRBD1 or TRBD2 (6 bases each). Germline V gives CDR1 MDHEN, CDR2 SYDVKM. The CDR3 length is 13 residues. The full variable domain, completed using reference TRBV28 and TRBJ2-1, is DVKVTQSSRYLVKRTGEKVFLECVQDMDHENMFWYRQDPGLGLRLIYFSYDVKMKEKGDIPEGYSVSREKKERFSLILESASTNQTSMYLCAEGGVAYNVQFFGPGTRLTVL.

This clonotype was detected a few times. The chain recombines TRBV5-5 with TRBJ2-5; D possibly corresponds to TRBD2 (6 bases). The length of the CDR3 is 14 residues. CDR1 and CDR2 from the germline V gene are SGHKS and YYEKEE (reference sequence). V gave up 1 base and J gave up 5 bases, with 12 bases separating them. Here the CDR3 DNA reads TGTGCCAGCAGCTTGACTGGGGGGATGGAGACCCAGTACTTC. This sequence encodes CASSLTGGMETQYF.

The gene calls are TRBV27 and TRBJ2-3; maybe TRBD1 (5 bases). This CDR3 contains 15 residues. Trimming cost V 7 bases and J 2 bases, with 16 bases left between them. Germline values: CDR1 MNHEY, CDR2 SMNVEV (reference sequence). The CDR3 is CASNPRDRVTDTQYF. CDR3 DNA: TGTGCCAGCAACCCCCGAGACAGAGTCACAGATACGCAGTATTTT.

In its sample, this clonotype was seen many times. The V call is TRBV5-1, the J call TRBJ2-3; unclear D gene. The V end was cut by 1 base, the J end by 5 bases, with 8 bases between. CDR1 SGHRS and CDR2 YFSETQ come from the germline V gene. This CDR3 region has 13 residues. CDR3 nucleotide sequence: TGCGCCAGCAGCTTGAGAGGTGAAGATACGCAGTATTTT. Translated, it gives CASSLRGEDTQYF.

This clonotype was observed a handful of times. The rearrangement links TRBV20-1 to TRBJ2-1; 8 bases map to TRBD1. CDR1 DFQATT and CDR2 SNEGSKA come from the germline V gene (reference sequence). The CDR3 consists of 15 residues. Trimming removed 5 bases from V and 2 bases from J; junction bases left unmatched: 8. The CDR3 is CSAFLHRGTYNEQFF. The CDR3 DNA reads TGCAGTGCTTTCCTGCACAGGGGGACCTACAATGAGCAGTTCTTC.

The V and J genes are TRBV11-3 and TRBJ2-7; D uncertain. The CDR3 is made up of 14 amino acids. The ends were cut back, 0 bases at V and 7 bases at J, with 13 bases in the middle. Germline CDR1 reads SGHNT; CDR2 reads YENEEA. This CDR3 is CASSLDVDMGEQYF. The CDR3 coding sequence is TGTGCCAGCAGCTTAGATGTCGATATGGGGGAGCAGTACTTC. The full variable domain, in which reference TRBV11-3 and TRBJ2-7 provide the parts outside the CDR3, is EAGVVQSPRYKIIEKKQPVAFWCNPISGHNTLYWYLQNLGQGPELLIRYENEEAVDDSQLPKDRFSAERLKGVDSTLKIQPAELGDSAVYLCASSLDVDMGEQYFGPGTRLTVT.

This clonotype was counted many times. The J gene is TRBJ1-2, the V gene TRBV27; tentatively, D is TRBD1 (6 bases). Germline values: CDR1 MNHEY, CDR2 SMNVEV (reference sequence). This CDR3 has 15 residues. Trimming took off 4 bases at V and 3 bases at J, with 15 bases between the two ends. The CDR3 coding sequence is TGTGCCAGCAGTTCTCTACAGGGCTTCGACTATGGCTACACCTTC. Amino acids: CASSSLQGFDYGYTF.

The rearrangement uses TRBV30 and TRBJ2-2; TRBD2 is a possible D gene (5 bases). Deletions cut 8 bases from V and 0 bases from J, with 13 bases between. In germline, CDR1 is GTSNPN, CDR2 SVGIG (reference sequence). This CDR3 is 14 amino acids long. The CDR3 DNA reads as TGTGCCCGAAGGACCGGGACGAACACCGGGGAGCTGTTTTTT. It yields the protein CARRTGTNTGELFF.

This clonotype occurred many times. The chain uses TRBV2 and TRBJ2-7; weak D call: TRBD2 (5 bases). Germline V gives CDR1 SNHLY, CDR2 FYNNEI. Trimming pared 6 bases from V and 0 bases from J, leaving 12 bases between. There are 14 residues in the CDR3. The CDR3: CASREDGFSYEQYF. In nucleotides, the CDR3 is TGTGCCAGCAGGGAGGACGGGTTCTCCTACGAGCAGTACTTC. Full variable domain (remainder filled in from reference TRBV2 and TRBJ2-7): EPEVTQTPSHQVTQMGQEVILRCVPISNHLYFYWYRQILGQKVEFLVSFYNNEISEKSEIFDDQFSVERPDGSNFTLKIRSTKLEDSAMYFCASREDGFSYEQYFGPGTRLTVT.

CDR3: CASSYDSNTEAFF. The CDR3 DNA follows: TGTGCCAGCAGCTACGACAGTAACACTGAAGCTTTCTTT. This chain uses TRBV11-3 with TRBJ1-1; a possible D gene is TRBD1 (5 bases). V lost 4 bases, J lost 2 bases, and 8 bases lay in between. This CDR3 spans 13 amino acids. CDR1 and CDR2 (germline): SGHNT, YENEEA. The full variable domain, its missing parts supplied by reference TRBV11-3 and TRBJ1-1, is EAGVVQSPRYKIIEKKQPVAFWCNPISGHNTLYWYLQNLGQGPELLIRYENEEAVDDSQLPKDRFSAERLKGVDSTLKIQPAELGDSAVYLCASSYDSNTEAFFGQGTRLTVV.